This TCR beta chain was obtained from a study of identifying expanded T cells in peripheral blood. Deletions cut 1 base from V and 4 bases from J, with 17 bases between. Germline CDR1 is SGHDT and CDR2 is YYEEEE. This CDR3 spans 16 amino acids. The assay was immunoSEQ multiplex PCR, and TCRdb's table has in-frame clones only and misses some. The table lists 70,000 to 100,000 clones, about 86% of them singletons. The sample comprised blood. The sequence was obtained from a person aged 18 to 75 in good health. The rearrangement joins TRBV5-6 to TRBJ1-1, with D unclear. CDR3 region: CASSLLPGPPSTEAFF. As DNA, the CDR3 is TGTGCCAGCAGCTTGCTCCCTGGCCCTCCGTCCACTGAAGCTTTCTTT.